Below, 2 T cell receptor beta chains from the same sample are listed, as sequenced in a study of PD-1 blockade in classical Hodgkin lymphoma (TCRdb year 2020). According to the study, the label for this sample's time point signals: newly diagnosed, previously untreated cHL patient sample. Receptors were amplified or captured by the immunoSEQ multiplex PCR assay. Imported from immuneACCESS, the table was reduced by TCRdb to in-frame sequences with V and J called. These copies leave out some clones; in studies compared against another copy, an unresolved V gene accounts for under half, and the cause of the remainder is not known. In all, the sample holds roughly 70,000 clones, and 85% to 95% of those were seen once. Roughly 2.6% of the sample rests with the top ten. Sample: peripheral blood mononuclear cells (PBMCs). Source of these receptors: a human donor with classical Hodgkin lymphoma.

The J gene is TRBJ1-1, the V gene TRBV18; D gene ambiguous. The V gene lost 6 bases and the J gene lost 4 bases, with 18 bases spanning the gap. Germline V lookup: CDR1 KGHSH, CDR2 LQKENI. This CDR3 region has 15 residues. The CDR3 spells CASSPRASAGTEAFF. Written as DNA, the CDR3 is TGTGCCAGCTCTCCCAGAGCGTCGGCGGGCACTGAAGCTTTCTTT.

The gene calls are TRBV28 and TRBJ1-2; TRBD1 matches at 7 bases. The CDR3 totals 14 residues. The J segment lost 7 bases and the V segment lost 3 bases, leaving 8 bases of the junction unmatched. Looked up from germline, CDR1 is MDHEN and CDR2 is SYDVKM. The CDR3 spells CASSFSGQWSGYTF. The CDR3 nucleotides are TGTGCCAGCAGTTTTTCGGGACAGTGGAGTGGCTACACCTTC.